This T cell receptor beta chain was documented in a study of T cells in narcolepsy. Study at large: Patients with NT1 or NT2 and healthy control donors were enrolled.

With regard to this clone: Its antigen is still unknown.

CDR1 is SGHAT, CDR2 FQNNGV, per germline. The CDR3 contains 15 residues. V lost 5 bases and J lost 2, with 15 bases in between. Study observations and caveats: No autoreactive T cell clone sequences appeared in some memory CD4+ repertoires. Reportedly, autoreactive clonotypes were serially detected in patients' blood but not controls'. Comparing one patient's CSF and blood CD4+ clonotypes highlighted HCRT- and TRIB2-specific autoreactive clonotypes.

The method was immunoSEQ multiplex PCR; TCRdb's version includes in-frame clones alone and lacks a portion of them. The repertoire holds 30,000 to 40,000 clones, approximately 78% seen once, with roughly 2.6% in the top ten. The receptor comes from a human donor with narcolepsy. This chain joins TRBV11-2 and TRBJ2-5, with D possibly TRBD2 on 5 matching bases. Source material: CD45RA- memory CD4+ T cells from PBMCs. CDR3 residues: CASSLSGSRQETQYF. The CDR3 nucleotides read TGTGCCAGCAGCCTCTCGGGGAGTCGACAAGAGACCCAGTACTTC. The complete variable domain, with remaining parts taken from reference TRBV11-2 and TRBJ2-5, reads EAGVAQSPRYKIIEKRQSVAFWCNPISGHATLYWYQQILGQGPKLLIQFQNNGVVDDSQLPKDRFSAERLKGVDSTLKIQPAKLEDSAVYLCASSLSGSRQETQYFGPGTRLLVL.